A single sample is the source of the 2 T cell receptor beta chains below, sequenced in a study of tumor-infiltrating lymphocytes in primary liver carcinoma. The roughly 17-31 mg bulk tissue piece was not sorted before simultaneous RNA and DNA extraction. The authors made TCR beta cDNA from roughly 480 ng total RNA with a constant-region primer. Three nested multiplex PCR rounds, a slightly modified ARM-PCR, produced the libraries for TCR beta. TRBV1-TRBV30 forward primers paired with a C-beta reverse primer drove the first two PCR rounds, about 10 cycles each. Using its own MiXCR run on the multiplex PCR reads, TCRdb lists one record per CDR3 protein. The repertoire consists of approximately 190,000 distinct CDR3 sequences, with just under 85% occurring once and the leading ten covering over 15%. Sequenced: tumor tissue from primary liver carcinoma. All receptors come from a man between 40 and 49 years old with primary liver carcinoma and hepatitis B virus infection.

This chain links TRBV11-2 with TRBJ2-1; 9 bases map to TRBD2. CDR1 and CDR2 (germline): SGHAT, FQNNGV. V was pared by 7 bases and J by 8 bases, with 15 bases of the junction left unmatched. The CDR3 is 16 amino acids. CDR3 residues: CASTSSGSPQCYEQFF. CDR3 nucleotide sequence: TGTGCCAGCACTAGTAGCGGGAGCCCACAGTGCTATGAGCAGTTCTTC.

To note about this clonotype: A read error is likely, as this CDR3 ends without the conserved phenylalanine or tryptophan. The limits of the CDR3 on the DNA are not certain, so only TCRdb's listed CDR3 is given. This CDR3 reads CASSFENNEQFL. The V and J genes are TRBV7-9 and TRBJ2-1. Both ends counted, the CDR3 spans 12 residues. Germline values: CDR1 SEHNR, CDR2 FQNEAQ (reference sequence).